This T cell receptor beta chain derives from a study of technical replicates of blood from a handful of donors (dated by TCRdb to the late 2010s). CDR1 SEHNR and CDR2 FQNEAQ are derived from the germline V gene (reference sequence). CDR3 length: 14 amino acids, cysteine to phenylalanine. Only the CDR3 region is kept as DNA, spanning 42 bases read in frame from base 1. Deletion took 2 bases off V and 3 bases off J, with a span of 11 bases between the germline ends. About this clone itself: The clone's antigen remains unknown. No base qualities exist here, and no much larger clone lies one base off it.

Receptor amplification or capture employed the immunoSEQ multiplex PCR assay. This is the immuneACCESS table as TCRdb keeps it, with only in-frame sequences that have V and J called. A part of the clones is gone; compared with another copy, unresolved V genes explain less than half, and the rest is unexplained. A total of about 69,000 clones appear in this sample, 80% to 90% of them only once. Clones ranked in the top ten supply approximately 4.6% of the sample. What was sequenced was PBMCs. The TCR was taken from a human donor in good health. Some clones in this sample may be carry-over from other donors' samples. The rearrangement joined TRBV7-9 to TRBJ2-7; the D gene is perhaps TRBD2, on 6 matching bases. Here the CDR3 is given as CASSLLAGNYEQYF. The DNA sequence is TGTGCCAGCAGCTTATTGGCGGGGAACTACGAGCAGTACTTC.